This T cell receptor (beta chain) comes out of a study of cytomegalovirus exposure and HLA in healthy donors. PCR involved 60 Vbeta and 13 Jbeta primers. Assay: immunoSEQ multiplex PCR; the TCRdb copy retains only in-frame clones and omits some. This table has 150,000 to 200,000 clones, 75% to 85% appearing once. At sampling all donors were nominally healthy, likely with unrecorded immune exposures. This clone was detected only a few times. The antigen is undetermined. Study observations and caveats: An ancestry cluster, one associated with Asian ancestry, reportedly showed fewer N-insertions than the approximately 700-donor mean in a later analysis. In a later analysis, compared with equally common non-associated chains, HLA-associated beta chains were more expanded. Segments of the TCR beta V type were, in most cases, productive about 87% or about 30% of the time in an earlier analysis.

This receptor was taken from a woman between 18 and 29 years old in good health and CMV-seronegative. The sample comprised PBMCs.

The DNA for the CDR3 is TGTGCCAGCAGCACACAGGCTGATGAAAAACTGTTTTTT. This sequence encodes CASSTQADEKLFF. The V call is TRBV5-4, the J call TRBJ1-4, with TRBD1 as a possible D gene (5 bases). Trimming removed 4 bases at V and 6 bases at J, with 10 bases between. Germline CDR1 and CDR2: SGHNT and YYREEE (reference sequence). This CDR3 contains 13 residues.